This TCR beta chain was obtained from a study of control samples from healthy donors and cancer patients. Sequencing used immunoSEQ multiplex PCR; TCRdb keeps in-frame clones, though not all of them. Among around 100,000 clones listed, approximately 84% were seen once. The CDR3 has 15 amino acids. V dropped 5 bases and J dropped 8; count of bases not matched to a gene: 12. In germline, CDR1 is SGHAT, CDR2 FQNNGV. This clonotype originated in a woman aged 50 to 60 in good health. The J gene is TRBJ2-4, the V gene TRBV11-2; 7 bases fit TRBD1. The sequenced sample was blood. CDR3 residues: CASSTGQARVDIQYF. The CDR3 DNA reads TGTGCCAGCAGCACTGGACAGGCTCGAGTAGACATTCAGTACTTC.